The 20 T cell receptor beta chains reported below all come from one sample, sequenced in a study of T cells in women clearing cervical HPV infection. Using immunoSEQ multiplex PCR, the repertoire was profiled, and TCRdb retains in-frame clones only, with some absent. The sample's table shows about 31,000 clones. The sample taken for sequencing was blood buffy coat. The source of these receptors is a woman between 18 and 75 years old with a cervical HPV16 infection that either progressed to CIN3+ or cleared (not recorded which).

The covered CDR3 bases are TGCAGTGCCCTGGGACTAGCGGGAGCCACAGATACG. Residues: CSALGLAGATDT. The CDR3 in full is CSALGLAGATDTQYF. This chain links TRBV20-1 with TRBJ2-3, with 14 bases that match TRBD2. The CDR3 end lies 3 residues beyond the end of the read and is filled in from the germline J gene. V lost 6 bases to trimming and J lost 2 bases; unmatched junction nucleotides: 4. The CDR3 runs to 15 residues. Germline assignment: CDR1 DFQATT and CDR2 SNEGSKA (reference sequence).

A note on this clone: The CDR3 extends 3 residues past the end of the read, so its final part is completed from the germline J gene. The chain combines TRBV7-2 with TRBJ1-1; D is perhaps TRBD1 (6 bases). Trimming took 4 bases from V and 5 from J, leaving 11 bases between them. The CDR3 has 13 amino acids. CDR1 and CDR2 (germline): SGHTA, FQGNSA. The chain's CDR3 is CASSSQRGTEAFF. Partial CDR3 DNA: TGTGCCAGCAGCTCCCAGAGGGGGACTGAA.

In the case of this clone: The read falls 3 residues short of the CDR3 end, and the missing part is taken from the germline J gene. V gene TRBV7-9 combines with J gene TRBJ1-2; TRBD1 might be the D (5 bases). The CDR3 is 13 residues long. Germline CDR1 SEHNR, CDR2 FQNEAQ (reference sequence). CDR3 sequence reads: CASSPMWGYDYTF. The DNA read from the CDR3 is TGTGCCAGCAGCCCTATGTGGGGCTACGAC.

As for this clone: The CDR3 end is not reached by the read, which stops 3 residues before it; the germline J gene fills it in. This sequence joins TRBV14 and TRBJ2-7, with 8 bases fitting TRBD1. V dropped 5 bases and J dropped 0; count of bases not matched to a gene: 6. From germline, CDR1 is SGHDN and CDR2 FVKESK. CDR3 length equals 15 residues. CDR3 in amino acids: CASSKGQANSYEQYF. The CDR3 bases that were read are TGTGCCAGCAGCAAGGGACAGGCAAACTCCTACGAG.

As concerns this clone: The CDR3 end falls 3 residues outside the read, so it is completed with the germline J gene. V gene TRBV7-2 combines with J gene TRBJ1-6, with D unresolved. Germline CDR1 and CDR2: SGHTA and FQGNSA. This CDR3 has 14 amino acids. With 1 base removed from V and 10 bases from J, the gap between germline ends came to 11 bases. The part of the CDR3 DNA that was read is TGTGCCAGCAGCTTAGAAGGGCAAGCCTCACCC. Protein: CASSLEGQASP. The CDR3 reads in full as CASSLEGQASPLHF.

As regards this clone: Read coverage stops 3 residues before the CDR3 terminus; the germline J gene supplies the remainder. The chain joins TRBV7-9 to TRBJ2-2; D is perhaps TRBD1 (6 bases). Germline-derived CDR1 and CDR2 are SEHNR and FQNEAQ (reference sequence). This CDR3 has 13 residues. Trimming took 5 bases from V and 5 from J, leaving 9 bases between them. The CDR3 reads CASSQTGTGELFF. The covered CDR3 bases are TGTGCCAGCAGCCAGACAGGTACCGGGGAG.

A word on this clone: The read falls 3 residues short of the CDR3 end, and the missing part is taken from the germline J gene. The chain uses TRBV7-6 and TRBJ2-2; 9 positions match TRBD1. The CDR3 spans 14 residues. The germline V gene encodes CDR1 SGHVS and CDR2 FNYEAQ. The CDR3 region is CASSPDRGDEKLFF. The sequenced CDR3 bases are TGTGCCAGCAGCCCGGACAGGGGAGATGAAAAG.

Concerning this clone: The missing CDR3 end, 3 residues past where the read stops, is filled in from the germline J gene. This sequence joins TRBV7-9 and TRBJ2-2, with D perhaps matching TRBD1 or TRBD2 (5 bases each). This CDR3 contains 15 residues. V lost 5 bases and J lost 7, with 17 bases in between. Germline assignment: CDR1 SEHNR and CDR2 FQNEAQ (reference sequence). The CDR3 here is CASSQRGPMVGELFF. CDR3 DNA (partial): TGTGCCAGCAGCCAGAGGGGCCCGATGGTCGGGGAG.

Worth noting for this clone: The CDR3 extends 3 residues past the end of the read, so its final part is completed from the germline J gene. This rearrangement joins TRBV15 to TRBJ2-1; D is perhaps TRBD2 (5 bases). Germline CDR1 and CDR2: LNHNV and YYDKDF (reference sequence). The V and J ends lost 5 bases and 0 bases respectively, with 14 bases between them. CDR3 length equals 16 residues. This CDR3 is CATSVIGRGSYNEQFF. CDR3 DNA, as far as it was read: TGTGCCACCAGCGTTATAGGACGGGGCTCCTACAATGAG.

As regards this clone: The observed sequence ends 3 residues before the CDR3 terminus, with the missing tail filled in from the germline J gene. This sequence joins TRBV5-1 and TRBJ2-3; D uncertain. Per the germline V gene, CDR1 is SGHRS and CDR2 is YFSETQ. The CDR3 extends over 14 amino acids. CDR3: CASSLWSGQETQYF. Partial CDR3 DNA: TGCGCCAGCAGCTTGTGGTCAGGTCAAGAGACG.

On this clone itself: The read ends 3 residues before the CDR3 terminus; that terminus is restored from the germline J gene. The J gene is TRBJ2-5, the V gene TRBV6-2 or TRBV6-3; D not resolved. From germline, CDR1 is MNHEY and CDR2 SVGEGT. V was clipped by 6 bases and J by 1 base, with 9 bases between them. The CDR3 has 13 amino acids. The CDR3 sequence: CASRLPPQETQYF. The sequenced CDR3 bases are TGTGCCAGCAGACTCCCTCCCCAAGAGACC.

Partial CDR3 DNA: TGTGCCAGCTCACCTATGGGGACAGGGTACAATGAC. It specifies CASSPMGTGYND. The full CDR3 reads CASSPMGTGYNDYTF. V gene TRBV18 combines with J gene TRBJ1-2; the match to TRBD1 covers 9 bases. The read terminates 3 residues before the CDR3 end, so the remaining end is supplied by the germline J gene. The CDR3 is 15 amino acids. Germline V gene data show CDR1 as KGHSH and CDR2 as LQKENI. The entire variable domain, with the rest obtained from reference TRBV18 and TRBJ1-2, is as follows: NAGVMQNPRHLVRRRGQEARLRCSPMKGHSHVYWYRQLPEEGLKFMVYLQKENIIDESGMPKERFSAEFPKEGPSILRIQQVVRGDSAAYFCASSPMGTGYNDYTFGSGTRLTVV.

Of note for this clone: The read ends 3 residues early relative to the CDR3; the germline J gene fills the gap. The V call is TRBV2, the J call TRBJ2-3; 7 bases fit TRBD1. Trimming removed 5 bases from V and 4 bases from J; junction bases left unmatched: 9. The V gene's germline CDR1 is SNHLY and CDR2 FYNNEI. CDR3 size: 15 residues. Incomplete CDR3 DNA: TGTGCCAGCAGTCCAAATACAGGGGCAGCAGATACG. This encodes CASSPNTGAADT. The CDR3 as a whole reads CASSPNTGAADTQYF. The variable domain in full, with the rest retrieved from reference TRBV2 and TRBJ2-3, is EPEVTQTPSHQVTQMGQEVILRCVPISNHLYFYWYRQILGQKVEFLVSFYNNEISEKSEIFDDQFSVERPDGSNFTLKIRSTKLEDSAMYFCASSPNTGAADTQYFGPGTRLTVL.

About this clone itself: One end of the junction does not line up with germline, which may come from a read error. The read comes to an end 3 residues before the CDR3 does, leaving the germline J gene to fill in the end. The sample contains more than one DNA sequence encoding this CDR3. The chain links TRBV7-2 to TRBJ1-3; perhaps TRBD1 as D (6 bases). The CDR3 is 15 residues long. Germline assignment: CDR1 SGHTA and CDR2 FQGNSA. The CDR3: CASRPQGTSGNTIYF. The part of the CDR3 DNA that was read is TGTGCCAGCAGACCACAGGGAACCTCTGGAAACACG.

Regarding this clone: Read sequence stops 3 residues before the CDR3 end, and the germline J gene provides the missing end. V is TRBV2 and J is TRBJ2-3; possible D gene TRBD2, 6 bases. This CDR3 has 15 residues. Germline lookup yields CDR1 SNHLY and CDR2 FYNNEI. CDR3 sequence reads: CASSEDQGGNQPQYF. CDR3 DNA, as far as it was read: TGTGCCAGCAGTGAGGACCAGGGAGGCAATCAGCCG.

With respect to this clone: The missing CDR3 end, 3 residues past where the read stops, is filled in from the germline J gene. V gene TRBV5-5 combines with J gene TRBJ1-2; D gene unclear. This CDR3 comprises 13 residues. The V gene's germline CDR1 is SGHKS and CDR2 YYEKEE (reference sequence). The CDR3 protein is CASSWERVGGYTF. The CDR3 DNA, read in part, is TGTGCCAGCAGCTGGGAGCGGGTAGGAGGC.

In the case of this clone: The observed sequence ends 3 residues before the CDR3 terminus, with the missing tail filled in from the germline J gene. The rearrangement joins TRBV18 to TRBJ1-2, with D tentatively TRBD1 (6 bases). Germline lookup yields CDR1 KGHSH and CDR2 LQKENI. The CDR3 has 16 residues. The sequenced part of the CDR3 DNA is TGTGCCAGCTCACCACCGCCGGGACACTTCTCCTACGAC. Translation: CASSPPPGHFSYD. The entire CDR3 protein reads CASSPPPGHFSYDYTF.

Notes on this clone: The read ends 3 residues before the CDR3 terminus; that terminus is restored from the germline J gene. In the same sample, other DNA sequences code for this CDR3. This sequence joins TRBV7-6 and TRBJ1-3, with TRBD1 matching 7 bases. Germline-derived CDR1 and CDR2 are SGHVS and FNYEAQ. This CDR3 region has 15 residues. Trimming took 1 base from V and 2 from J; bases not matched to a gene: 2. CDR3 DNA (partial): TGTGCCAGCAGCTTAGTCCAGGGGGCTGGAAACACC. This gives the protein CASSLVQGAGNT. Given in full, the CDR3 is CASSLVQGAGNTIYF.

About this clone itself: The junction differs from germline at one of its ends, possibly a read error. The CDR3 is cut off 3 residues early in the read; its end comes from the germline J gene. V and J are TRBV4-2 and TRBJ2-3, with 12 bases aligning to TRBD2. There are 15 residues in the CDR3. Germline V gives CDR1 LGHNA, CDR2 YNFKEQ. CDR3 amino acids: CASSPTSGGADTQYF. CDR3 DNA (partial): TGCGCCAGCAGTCCGACTAGCGGGGGTGCAGATACG.

Turning to this clone: The read ends 3 residues early relative to the CDR3; the germline J gene fills the gap. This sequence joins TRBV18 and TRBJ1-2; D uncertain. This CDR3 comprises 14 residues. CDR1 and CDR2 (germline): KGHSH, LQKENI. V shed 3 bases and J shed 4 bases, with 12 bases lying between them. CDR3 protein: CASSPMPEGYGYTF. Partial CDR3 DNA: TGTGCCAGCTCACCGATGCCAGAGGGCTATGGC.